These 7 T cell receptor beta chains came from one sample sequenced in a study of shared clonotypes between healthy human individuals. CD45RO-negative cells were positively selected for CCR7, leaving out terminally differentiated effector memory CD45RA+ cells. Produced via immunoSEQ multiplex PCR; TCRdb's table is partial and in-frame only. The sample lists around 2,000,000 clones, approximately 95% seen once, with around 1% in the top ten. The specimen was naive CD8+ T cells sorted from blood. Receptor source: a man aged 18 to 29 in good health.

This chain links TRBV5-5 with TRBJ2-7; TRBD1 aligns across 11 bases. Germline V gene data show CDR1 as SGHKS and CDR2 as YYEKEE (reference sequence). Germline trimming cut 5 bases from V and 6 bases from J; bases unmatched to any gene: 10. The CDR3 spans 15 residues. CDR3 in amino acids: CASREGQGVPLEQYF. CDR3 nucleotide sequence: TGTGCCAGCAGAGAGGGACAGGGGGTTCCCCTCGAGCAGTACTTC.

The rearrangement uses TRBV4-1 and TRBJ1-5; 7 positions agree with TRBD1. Germline assignment: CDR1 MGHRA and CDR2 YSYEKL. The CDR3 extends over 16 amino acids. J was trimmed by 6 bases and V by 4 bases; bases with no gene match: 12. The CDR3 loop is CASSPLTGHSSQPQHF. The DNA for the CDR3 is TGCGCCAGCAGCCCTTTGACAGGGCACTCCAGTCAGCCCCAGCATTTT.

The chain combines TRBV4-1 with TRBJ1-1; TRBD1 aligns across 9 bases. The CDR3 has 12 amino acids. The J segment lost 5 bases and the V segment lost 7 bases, leaving 2 bases of the junction unmatched. The V gene's germline CDR1 is MGHRA and CDR2 YSYEKL. The CDR3 is CASTTGGTEAFF. CDR3 coding DNA: TGCGCCAGCACGACAGGGGGAACTGAAGCTTTCTTT.

The count of this clone is one. V gene TRBV28 combines with J gene TRBJ2-5; tentatively, D is TRBD2 (5 bases). Germline-derived CDR1 and CDR2 are MDHEN and SYDVKM. Trimming took off 5 bases at V and 0 bases at J, with 13 bases between the two ends. This CDR3 has 15 residues. CDR3 protein: CASSTPRGYQETQYF. CDR3 nucleotides: TGTGCCAGCAGTACGCCACGAGGGTACCAAGAGACCCAGTACTTC.

Regarding this clone: This CDR3 is also generated by other DNA sequences in the sample. This chain uses TRBV5-1 with TRBJ1-1, with TRBD1 as a possible D gene (5 bases). CDR1 is SGHRS and CDR2 is YFSETQ in the germline V gene. This CDR3 contains 14 residues. V was trimmed by 4 bases and J by 1 base, leaving 11 bases between them. For the CDR3, the DNA is TGCGCCAGCAGCGCCGGGACGGGGAACACTGAAGCTTTCTTT. Translating it yields CASSAGTGNTEAFF.

The V gene is TRBV13, the J gene TRBJ2-7, with D perhaps TRBD1 (6 bases). The CDR3 has 14 residues. Germline CDR1 reads PRHDT; CDR2 reads FYEKMQ (reference sequence). V was cut by 5 bases and J by 0 bases, with 11 bases left in between. The CDR3 loop reads CASSTRDTSYEQYF. CDR3 nucleotides: TGTGCCAGCAGCACCAGGGACACCTCCTACGAGCAGTACTTC. Filled out from reference TRBV13 and TRBJ2-7, the complete variable domain reads AAGVIQSPRHLIKEKRETATLKCYPIPRHDTVYWYQQGPGQDPQFLISFYEKMQSDKGSIPDRFSAQQFSDYHSELNMSSLELGDSALYFCASSTRDTSYEQYFGPGTRLTVT.

This clone has just one count. The chain has TRBV9 and TRBJ1-3, with D tentatively TRBD1 (5 bases). Trimming cost V 0 bases and J 1 base, with 11 bases left between them. The CDR3 is 16 residues long. Germline CDR1 reads SGDLS; CDR2 reads YYNGEE. The CDR3 is CASSVGSGTSGNTIYF. CDR3 nucleotides: TGTGCCAGCAGCGTAGGTTCGGGGACTTCTGGAAACACCATATATTTT. Full variable domain (outside the CDR3, taken from reference TRBV9 and TRBJ1-3): DSGVTQTPKHLITATGQRVTLRCSPRSGDLSVYWYQQSLDQGLQFLIQYYNGEERAKGNILERFSAQQFPDLHSELNLSSLELGDSALYFCASSVGSGTSGNTIYFGEGSWLTVV.